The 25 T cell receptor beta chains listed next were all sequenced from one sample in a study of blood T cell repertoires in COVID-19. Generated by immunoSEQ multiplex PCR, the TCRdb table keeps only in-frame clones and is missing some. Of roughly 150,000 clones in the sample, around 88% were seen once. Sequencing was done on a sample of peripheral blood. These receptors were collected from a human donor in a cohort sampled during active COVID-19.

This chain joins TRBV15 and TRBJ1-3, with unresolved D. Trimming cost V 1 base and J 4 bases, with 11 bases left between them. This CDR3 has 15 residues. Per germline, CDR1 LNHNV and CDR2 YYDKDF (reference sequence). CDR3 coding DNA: TGTGCCACCAGCAGAGGCGGGTTAACGGGAAACACCATATATTTT. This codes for CATSRGGLTGNTIYF. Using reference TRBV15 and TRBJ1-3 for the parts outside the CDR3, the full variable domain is DAMVIQNPRYQVTQFGKPVTLSCSQTLNHNVMYWYQQKSSQAPKLLFHYYDKDFNNEADTPDNFQSRRPNTSFCFLDIRSPGLGDTAMYLCATSRGGLTGNTIYFGEGSWLTVV.

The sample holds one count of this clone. The CDR3 sequence: CASSLAKGGGELFF. As DNA, the CDR3 is TGTGCCAGCAGCTTAGCAAAGGGAGGCGGGGAGCTGTTTTTT. The V gene is TRBV7-6, the J gene TRBJ2-2; D is perhaps TRBD2 (6 bases). The CDR3 spans 14 residues. Germline values: CDR1 SGHVS, CDR2 FNYEAQ. V lost 0 bases to trimming and J lost 7 bases, with 9 bases between them.

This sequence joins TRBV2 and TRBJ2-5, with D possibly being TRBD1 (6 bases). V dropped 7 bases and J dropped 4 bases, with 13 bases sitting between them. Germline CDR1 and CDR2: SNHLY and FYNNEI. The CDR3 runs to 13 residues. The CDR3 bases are TGTGCCAGCAACCAAGGGGGACGAGAGACCCAGTACTTC. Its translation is CASNQGGRETQYF.

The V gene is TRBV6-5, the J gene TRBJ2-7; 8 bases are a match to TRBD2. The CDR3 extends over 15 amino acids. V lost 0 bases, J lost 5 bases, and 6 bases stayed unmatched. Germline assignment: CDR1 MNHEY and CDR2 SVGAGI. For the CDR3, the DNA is TGTGCCAGCAGTTACTCGATCGGGGGGGCCAACGAGCAGTACTTC. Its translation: CASSYSIGGANEQYF.

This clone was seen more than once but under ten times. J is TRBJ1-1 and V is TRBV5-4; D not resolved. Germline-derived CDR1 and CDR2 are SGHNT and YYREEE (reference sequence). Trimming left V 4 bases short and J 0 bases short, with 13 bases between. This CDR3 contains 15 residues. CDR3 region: CASSPDPIMNTEAFF. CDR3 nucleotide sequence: TGTGCCAGCAGCCCAGATCCAATAATGAACACTGAAGCTTTCTTT.

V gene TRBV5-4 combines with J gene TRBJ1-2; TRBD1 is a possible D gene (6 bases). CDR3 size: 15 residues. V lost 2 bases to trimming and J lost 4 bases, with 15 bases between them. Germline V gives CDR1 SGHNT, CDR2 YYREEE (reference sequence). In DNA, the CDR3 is TGTGCCAGCAGCTTCGGGCAGGGGAGGGCCTATGGCTACACCTTC. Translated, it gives CASSFGQGRAYGYTF.

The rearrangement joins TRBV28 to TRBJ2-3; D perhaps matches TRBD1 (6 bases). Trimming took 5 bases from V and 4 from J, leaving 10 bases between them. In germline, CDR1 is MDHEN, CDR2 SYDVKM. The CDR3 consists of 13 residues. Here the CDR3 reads CASSVKGADTQYF. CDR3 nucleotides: TGTGCCAGCAGTGTAAAGGGGGCAGATACGCAGTATTTT.

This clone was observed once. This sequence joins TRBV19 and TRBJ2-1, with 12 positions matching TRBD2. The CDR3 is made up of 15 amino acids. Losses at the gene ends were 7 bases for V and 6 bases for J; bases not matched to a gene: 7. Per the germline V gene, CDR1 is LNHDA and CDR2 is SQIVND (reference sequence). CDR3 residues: CASKLLAGGVNEQFF. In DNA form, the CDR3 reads TGTGCCAGTAAACTTCTAGCGGGAGGGGTCAATGAGCAGTTCTTC.

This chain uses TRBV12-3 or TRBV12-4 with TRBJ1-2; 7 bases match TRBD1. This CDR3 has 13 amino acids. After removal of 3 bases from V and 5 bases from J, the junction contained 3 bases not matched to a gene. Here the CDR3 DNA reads TGTGCCAGCAGTTTGGGACAGCCATATGGCTACACCTTC. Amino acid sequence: CASSLGQPYGYTF.

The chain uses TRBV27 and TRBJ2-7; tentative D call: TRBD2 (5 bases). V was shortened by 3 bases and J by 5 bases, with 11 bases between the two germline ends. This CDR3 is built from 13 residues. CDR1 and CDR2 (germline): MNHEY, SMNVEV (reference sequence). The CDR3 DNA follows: TGTGCCAGCAGTTTCCGGGGTAAGCACGAGCAGTACTTC. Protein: CASSFRGKHEQYF.

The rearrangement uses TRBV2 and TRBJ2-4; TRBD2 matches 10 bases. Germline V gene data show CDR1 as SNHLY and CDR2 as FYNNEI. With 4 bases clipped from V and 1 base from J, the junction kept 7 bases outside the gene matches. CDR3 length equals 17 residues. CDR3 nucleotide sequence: TGTGCCAGCAGTGTAACTAGCGGGATGGGCGCCAAAAACATTCAGTACTTC. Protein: CASSVTSGMGAKNIQYF.

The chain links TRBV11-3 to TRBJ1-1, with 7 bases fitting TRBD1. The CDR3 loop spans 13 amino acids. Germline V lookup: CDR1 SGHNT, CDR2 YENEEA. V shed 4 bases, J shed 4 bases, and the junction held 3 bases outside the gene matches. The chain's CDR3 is CASSYGTATEAFF. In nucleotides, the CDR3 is TGTGCCAGCAGCTACGGGACAGCCACTGAAGCTTTCTTT.

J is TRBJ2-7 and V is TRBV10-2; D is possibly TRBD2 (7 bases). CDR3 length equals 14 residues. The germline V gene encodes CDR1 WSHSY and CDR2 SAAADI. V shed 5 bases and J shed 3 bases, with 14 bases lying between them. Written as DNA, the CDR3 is TGCGCCAGCAGTCTCACCGGGGGGCTCTACGAGCAGTACTTC. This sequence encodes CASSLTGGLYEQYF.

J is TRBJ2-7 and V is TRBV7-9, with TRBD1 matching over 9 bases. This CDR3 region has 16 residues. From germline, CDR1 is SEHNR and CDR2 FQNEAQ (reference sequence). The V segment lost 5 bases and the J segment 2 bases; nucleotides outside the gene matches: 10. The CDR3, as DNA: TGTGCCAGCAGCCAGACAGGGGGACGCACAACCTACGAGCAGTACTTC. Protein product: CASSQTGGRTTYEQYF.

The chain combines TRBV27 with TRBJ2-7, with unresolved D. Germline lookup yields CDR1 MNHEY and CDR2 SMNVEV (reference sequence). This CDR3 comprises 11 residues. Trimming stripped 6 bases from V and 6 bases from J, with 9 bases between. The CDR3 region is CASSPLSEQYF. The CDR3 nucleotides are TGTGCCAGCAGCCCTCTCTCCGAGCAGTACTTC.

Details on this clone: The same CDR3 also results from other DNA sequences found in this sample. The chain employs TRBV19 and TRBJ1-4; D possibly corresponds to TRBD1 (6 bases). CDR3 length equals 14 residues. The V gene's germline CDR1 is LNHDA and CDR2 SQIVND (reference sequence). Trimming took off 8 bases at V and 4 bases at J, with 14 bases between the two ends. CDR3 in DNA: TGTGCCAGTTCGAGAGGACAGTTTAATGAAAAACTGTTTTTT. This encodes CASSRGQFNEKLFF.

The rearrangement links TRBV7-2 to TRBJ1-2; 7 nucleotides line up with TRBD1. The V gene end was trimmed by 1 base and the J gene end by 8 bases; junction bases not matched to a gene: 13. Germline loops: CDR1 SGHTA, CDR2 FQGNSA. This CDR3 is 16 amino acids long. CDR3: CASSLEEGANFRGYTF. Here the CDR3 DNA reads TGTGCCAGCAGCTTAGAGGAGGGGGCGAATTTTCGGGGCTACACCTTC.

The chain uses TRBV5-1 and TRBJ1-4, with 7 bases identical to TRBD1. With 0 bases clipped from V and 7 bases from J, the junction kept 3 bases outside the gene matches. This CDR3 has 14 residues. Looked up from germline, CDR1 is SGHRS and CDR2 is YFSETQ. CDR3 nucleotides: TGCGCCAGCAGCTTGGTGACAGGGACTGAAAAACTGTTTTTT. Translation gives CASSLVTGTEKLFF.

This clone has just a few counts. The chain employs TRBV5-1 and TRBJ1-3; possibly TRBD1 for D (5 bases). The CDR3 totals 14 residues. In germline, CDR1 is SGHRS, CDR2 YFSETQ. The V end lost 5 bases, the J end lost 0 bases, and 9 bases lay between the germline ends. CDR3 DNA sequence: TGCGCCAGCAGTTGGGGGGACTCTGGAAACACCATATATTTT. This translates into CASSWGDSGNTIYF. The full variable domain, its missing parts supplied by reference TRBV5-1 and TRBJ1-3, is KAGVTQTPRYLIKTRGQQVTLSCSPISGHRSVSWYQQTPGQGLQFLFEYFSETQRNKGNFPGRFSGRQFSNSRSEMNVSTLELGDSALYLCASSWGDSGNTIYFGEGSWLTVV.

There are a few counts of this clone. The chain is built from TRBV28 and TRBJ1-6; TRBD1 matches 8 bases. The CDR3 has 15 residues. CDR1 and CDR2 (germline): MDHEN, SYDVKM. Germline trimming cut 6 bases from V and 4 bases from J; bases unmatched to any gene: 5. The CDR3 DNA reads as TGTGCCAGCAGCTGGGGGACAGGATATAATTCACCCCTCCACTTT. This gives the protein CASSWGTGYNSPLHF.

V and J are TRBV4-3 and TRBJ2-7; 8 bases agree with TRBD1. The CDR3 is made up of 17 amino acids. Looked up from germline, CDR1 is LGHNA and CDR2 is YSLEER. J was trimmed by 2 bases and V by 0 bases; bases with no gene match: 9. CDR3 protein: CASSQDTGTGVTYEQYF. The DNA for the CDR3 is TGCGCCAGCAGCCAAGATACCGGGACAGGTGTTACCTACGAGCAGTACTTC.

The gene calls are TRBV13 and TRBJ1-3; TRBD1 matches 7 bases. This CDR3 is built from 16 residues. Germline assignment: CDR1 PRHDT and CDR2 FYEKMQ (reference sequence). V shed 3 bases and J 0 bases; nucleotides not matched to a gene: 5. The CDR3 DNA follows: TGTGCCAGCAGCTTGGGACAGCACCTCTCTGGAAACACCATATATTTT. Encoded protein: CASSLGQHLSGNTIYF.

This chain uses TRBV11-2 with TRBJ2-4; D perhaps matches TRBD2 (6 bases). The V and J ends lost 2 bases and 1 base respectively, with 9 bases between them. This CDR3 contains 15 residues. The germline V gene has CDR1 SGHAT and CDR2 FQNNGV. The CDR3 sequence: CASSLLRGAKNIQYF. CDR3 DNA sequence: TGTGCCAGCAGCTTATTACGGGGGGCCAAAAACATTCAGTACTTC.

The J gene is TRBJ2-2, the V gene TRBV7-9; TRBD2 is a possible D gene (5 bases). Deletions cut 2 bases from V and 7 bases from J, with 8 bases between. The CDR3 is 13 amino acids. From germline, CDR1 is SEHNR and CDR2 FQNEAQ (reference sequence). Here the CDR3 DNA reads TGTGCCAGCAGCTTAAATAGCGTCGGGGAGCTGTTTTTT. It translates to CASSLNSVGELFF.

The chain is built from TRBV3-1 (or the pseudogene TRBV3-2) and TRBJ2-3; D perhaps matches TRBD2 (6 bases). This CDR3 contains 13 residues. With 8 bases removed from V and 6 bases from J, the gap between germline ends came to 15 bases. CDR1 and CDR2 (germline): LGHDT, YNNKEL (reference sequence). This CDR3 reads CASASHSGDTQYF. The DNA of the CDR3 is TGTGCCAGCGCTAGTCATAGCGGCGATACGCAGTATTTT.